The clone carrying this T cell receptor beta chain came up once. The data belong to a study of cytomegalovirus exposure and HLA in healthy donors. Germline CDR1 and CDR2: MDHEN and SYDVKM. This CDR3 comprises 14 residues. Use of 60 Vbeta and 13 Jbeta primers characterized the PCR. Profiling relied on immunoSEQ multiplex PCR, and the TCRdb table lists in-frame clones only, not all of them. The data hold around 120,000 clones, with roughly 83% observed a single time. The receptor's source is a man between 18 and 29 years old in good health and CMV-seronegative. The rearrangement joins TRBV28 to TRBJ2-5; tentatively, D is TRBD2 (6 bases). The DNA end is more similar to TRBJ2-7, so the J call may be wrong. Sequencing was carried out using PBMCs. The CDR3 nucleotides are TGTGCCAGCAGTTCCGGGACTGCTTCCTACGAGCAGTACTTC. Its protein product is CASSSGTASYEQYF.